This entry lists 4 T cell receptor beta chains sequenced from one sample in a study of Graves' ophthalmopathy and Graves' hyperthyroidism. Amplified TCR beta CDR3 regions were obtained using RNA transcripts as template. Investigators did first-round RT-PCR with HTBI primers, then second-round multiplex PCR. TCRdb reprocessed the multiplex PCR reads via MiXCR and lists one record per CDR3 protein. The sample includes hundreds of thousands of distinct CDR3 sequences, around 21% seen only once; the top ten take under 3%. What was sequenced was peripheral blood. The receptors originated from a woman aged 18-35 years with stable Graves' hyperthyroidism.

The rearrangement joins TRBV6-5 to TRBJ1-2, with a possible D match to TRBD1 (6 bases). CDR1 MNHEY and CDR2 SVGAGI come from the germline V gene. Trimming removed 6 bases at V and 5 bases at J, with 16 bases between. The CDR3 consists of 14 residues. For the CDR3, the DNA is TGTGCCAGCAGGTTAAGGGGGGAGAGGTATGGCTACACCTTC. As protein: CASRLRGERYGYTF.

In regard to this clonotype: A much larger clone differs from this one at a single base, so this may be a read error. The chain is built from TRBV7-2 and TRBJ2-5, with 14 nucleotides matching TRBD2. The germline V gene encodes CDR1 SGHTA and CDR2 FQGNSA. CDR3 length: 15 amino acids. The V and J ends lost 7 bases and 6 bases, in that order; junction bases with no gene match: 7. The CDR3 sequence: CASTDGTSGRKTQYF. As DNA, the CDR3 is TGTGCCAGCACCGACGGGACTAGCGGGAGAAAGACCCAGTACTTC.

This clonotype came up many times. The J gene is TRBJ2-3, the V gene TRBV9, with D hard to call. CDR1 is SGDLS, CDR2 YYNGEE, per germline. V was cut by 0 bases and J by 0 bases, with 2 bases left in between. CDR3 length: 13 amino acids. CDR3 bases: TGTGCCAGCAGCGTAGATAGCACAGATACGCAGTATTTT. Its translation is CASSVDSTDTQYF.

This clonotype was observed at least ten times. The chain joins TRBV28 to TRBJ2-7; D is unresolved. Germline V gives CDR1 MDHEN, CDR2 SYDVKM. V was trimmed by 3 bases and J by 2 bases, leaving 11 bases between them. This CDR3 contains 14 residues. CDR3 in DNA: TGTGCCAGCAGTTTGGGTCGACGTACCTACGAGCAGTACTTC. This codes for CASSLGRRTYEQYF.